This T cell receptor (beta chain) was recorded in a study of T cell clonotyping in hematopoietic cell transplantation. About the research overall: Cytoreduction preceded collection of pretransplant recipient samples.

On this clone itself: Its specificity is unknown.

Time point given: recipient sample about 28 days before transplant, after cytoreduction. Recipient blood drawn about 28 days pretransplant and days 30, 100, 180 after. Study-level points and caveats: Graft donor and pretransplant recipient Inverse Simpson Index values predicted broader posttransplant TCR diversity. Recipient TCR diversity dropped after transplant; expanded clonotypes rose from day 30 to 180.

Trimming pared 3 bases from V and 7 bases from J, leaving 16 bases between. The V gene's germline CDR1 is ENHRY and CDR2 SYGVKD. The CDR3 consists of 16 residues. Produced via immunoSEQ multiplex PCR; TCRdb's table is partial and in-frame only. The repertoire has tens of thousands of clones, 90% to 97% of them found once; the top ten carry around 1.5%. The source material was peripheral blood mononuclear cells, sampled before stem cell transplant. The chain combines TRBV10-3 with TRBJ1-6, with D unresolved. The receptor's source is a woman aged 50 to 65 with acute myeloid leukemia. Some clones in this sample may be carry-over from other donors' samples. The CDR3: CAISDSWGISNSPLHF. CDR3 nucleotides: TGTGCCATCAGTGATAGCTGGGGAATATCAAATTCACCCCTCCACTTT.